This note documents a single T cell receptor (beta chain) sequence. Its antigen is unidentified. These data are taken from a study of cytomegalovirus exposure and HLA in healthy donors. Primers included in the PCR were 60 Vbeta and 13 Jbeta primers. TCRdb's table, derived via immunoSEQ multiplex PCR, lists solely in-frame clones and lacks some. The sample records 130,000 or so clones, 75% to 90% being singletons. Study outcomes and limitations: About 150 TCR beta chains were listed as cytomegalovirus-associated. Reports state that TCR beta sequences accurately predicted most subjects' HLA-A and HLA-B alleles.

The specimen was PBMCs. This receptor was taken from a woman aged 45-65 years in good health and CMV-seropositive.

The CDR3 loop is CAWTLMAGLGNEQFF. For the CDR3, the DNA is TGTGCCTGGACCCTCATGGCGGGGTTAGGGAATGAGCAGTTCTTC. This rearrangement joins TRBV30 to TRBJ2-1; a weak D match, TRBD2 (6 bases). The CDR3 extends over 15 amino acids. Deletions cut 4 bases from V and 7 bases from J, with 20 bases between. The germline V gene has CDR1 GTSNPN and CDR2 SVGIG (reference sequence).